These T cell receptor beta chains were read from a single sample in a study of CD8 T cells in Susac syndrome. TCRdb independently ran MiXCR on the immunoSEQ multiplex PCR reads; one entry per CDR3 protein. The sample yields a few hundred thousand distinct CDR3 sequences, 92% seen once. The sequencing input was CD4+ T cells from PBMCs. The receptors stem from a human donor with multiple sclerosis. CDR3s include the opening cysteine and the closing phenylalanine or tryptophan. D genes are given only for firm matches. Clone size is given for some rows only: seen once, a few or many times, or a class if the clone is expanded.

TRBD1	11	few	TRBV30	TRBJ1-2	CAWSKGQGFTF	TGTGCCTGGAGTAAAGGACAGGGTTTCACCTTC
.	15	.	TRBV12-3/TRBV12-4	TRBJ1-5	CASSLARIPDQPQHF	TGTGCCAGCAGTTTAGCACGAATCCCCGATCAGCCCCAGCATTTT
.	17	.	TRBV12-3/TRBV12-4	TRBJ2-5	CASSFYGGILAEETQYF	TGTGCCAGCAGTTTTTACGGTGGTATTCTCGCGGAAGAGACCCAGTACTTC
.	15	.	TRBV10-3	TRBJ1-1	CAISELIGGNTEAFF	TGTGCCATCAGTGAGCTCATTGGGGGGAACACTGAAGCTTTCTTT
TRBD1	13	.	TRBV5-1	TRBJ2-5	CASSDRAGETQYF	TGCGCCAGCAGCGACAGGGCTGGAGAGACCCAGTACTTC
.	13	.	TRBV12-3/TRBV12-4	TRBJ2-7	CASSLATDSEQYF	TGTGCCAGCAGTTTAGCCACGGACAGCGAGCAGTACTTC
.	13	.	TRBV18	TRBJ2-5	CASSPAIQETQYF	TGTGCCAGCTCACCCGCAATTCAAGAGACCCAGTACTTC
.	13	once	TRBV20-1	TRBJ2-1	CSAFRTEGNEQFF	TGCAGTGCTTTCAGGACAGAAGGGAATGAGCAGTTCTTC
.	17	.	TRBV24-1	TRBJ2-3	CATRGRDTSFSTDTQYF	TGTGCCACCCGAGGACGGGACACCAGTTTTAGCACAGATACGCAGTATTTT
.	13	.	TRBV14	TRBJ2-7	CASSQVAGTEQYF	TGTGCCAGCAGCCAAGTGGCGGGGACCGAGCAGTACTTC
TRBD1	15	.	TRBV20-1	TRBJ2-1	CSARPGTAAYNEQFF	TGCAGTGCTAGACCTGGGACAGCGGCATACAATGAGCAGTTCTTC
TRBD1	12	.	TRBV3-1	TRBJ2-5	CASSQLTGLKYF	TGTGCCAGCAGCCAACTGACAGGGCTAAAGTACTTC
.	17	.	TRBV27	TRBJ2-6	CASSLGRAGMVANVLTF	TGTGCCAGCAGTTTGGGTCGGGCCGGGATGGTGGCCAACGTCCTGACTTTC
.	12	.	TRBV20-1	TRBJ1-2	CSAPLYAEGYTF	TGCAGTGCTCCGCTCTACGCCGAGGGCTACACCTTC
TRBD2	19	.	TRBV20-1	TRBJ2-2	CSARGRGLAGGGQPGELFF	TGCAGTGCTAGAGGCCGGGGACTAGCGGGGGGAGGTCAGCCCGGGGAGCTGTTTTTT
.	15	once	TRBV5-1	TRBJ1-5	CASSLGPQGNQPQHF	TGCGCCAGCAGCTTAGGGCCCCAGGGCAATCAGCCCCAGCATTTT
.	18	.	TRBV12-3/TRBV12-4	TRBJ2-6	CASSLGGGLNPGANVLTF	TGTGCCAGCAGTTTAGGGGGGGGGCTTAACCCTGGGGCCAACGTCCTGACTTTC
.	12	.	TRBV23-1	TRBJ1-2	CASIRGIAGYTF	TGCGCCAGCATAAGGGGGATAGCTGGCTACACCTTC
TRBD2	15	.	TRBV29-1	TRBJ2-1	CSVVSIGLAGGEQFF	TGCAGCGTTGTAAGTATAGGTCTAGCGGGAGGAGAGCAGTTCTTC
.	13	.	TRBV2	TRBJ1-5	CASMVRRGQPQHF	TGTGCCAGCATGGTACGGAGAGGGCAGCCCCAGCATTTT
.	13	.	TRBV15	TRBJ2-1	CATSRAFRNEQFF	TGTGCCACCAGCAGAGCGTTTAGAAATGAGCAGTTCTTC
.	13	.	TRBV29-1	TRBJ1-5	CSVGRDAEQPQHF	TGCAGCGTTGGGCGGGACGCAGAGCAGCCCCAGCATTTT
.	14	once	TRBV13	TRBJ2-3	CASSFPAATDTQYF	TGTGCCAGCAGCTTCCCAGCGGCCACAGATACGCAGTATTTT
.	14	.	TRBV5-4	TRBJ1-1	CASSLPGLITEAFF	TGTGCCAGCAGCTTACCAGGGCTCATCACTGAAGCTTTCTTT
.	11	.	TRBV12-3/TRBV12-4	TRBJ2-3	CALGHVDTQYF	TGTGCCCTGGGGCACGTAGATACGCAGTATTTT
.	12	.	TRBV4-1	TRBJ2-1	CASSHDSDEQFF	TGCGCCAGCAGCCACGATAGTGATGAGCAGTTCTTC
.	16	.	TRBV11-2	TRBJ1-4	CASSLYVGGTNEKLFF	TGTGCCAGCAGCTTATATGTGGGGGGAACTAATGAAAAACTGTTTTTT
.	13	few	TRBV6-1	TRBJ1-1	CASSVGENTEAFF	TGTGCCAGCAGTGTGGGGGAGAACACTGAAGCTTTCTTT
TRBD1	14	.	TRBV9	TRBJ1-6	CASSQTGLNSPLHF	TGTGCCAGCAGCCAGACAGGGTTGAATTCACCCCTCCACTTT
TRBD1	12	.	TRBV7-9	TRBJ2-3	CANDQGVDTQYF	TGTGCCAACGACCAGGGGGTAGATACGCAGTATTTT
.	13	.	TRBV6-5	TRBJ1-2	CASSYSRGYGYTF	TGTGCCAGCAGTTACTCGAGGGGGTATGGCTACACCTTC
TRBD1	15	.	TRBV25-1	TRBJ1-1	CASSDAGTGRTEAFF	TGTGCCAGCAGTGACGCCGGGACAGGGCGGACTGAAGCTTTCTTT
TRBD1	15	.	TRBV6-5	TRBJ1-2	CASSYGGRTGQGYTF	TGTGCCAGCAGTTACGGGGGGAGGACAGGGCAGGGCTACACCTTC
TRBD1	14	.	TRBV29-1	TRBJ1-1	CSVEVGGTGTEAFF	TGCAGCGTTGAAGTTGGCGGGACAGGCACTGAAGCTTTCTTT
.	13	.	TRBV6-6	TRBJ1-2	CASSRGQNYGYTF	TGTGCCAGCAGTAGGGGCCAGAACTATGGCTACACCTTC
TRBD2	16	once	TRBV4-3	TRBJ2-1	CASSQQLAGGPGEQFF	TGCGCCAGCAGCCAGCAACTAGCGGGAGGGCCTGGTGAGCAGTTCTTC
TRBD1	15	.	TRBV6-5	TRBJ2-7	CASSWTGPSPYEQYF	TGTGCCAGCAGCTGGACAGGACCAAGCCCCTACGAGCAGTACTTC
.	12	few	TRBV5-4	TRBJ2-7	CASSLTPGEQYF	TGTGCCAGCAGCCTGACCCCGGGCGAGCAGTACTTC
.	17	.	TRBV6-2/TRBV6-3	TRBJ2-5	CASTPGVGRERQETQYF	TGTGCCAGCACCCCTGGCGTAGGGAGAGAACGGCAAGAGACCCAGTACTTC
.	15	.	TRBV7-8	TRBJ2-1	CASSILVGGEGEQFF	TGTGCCAGCAGCATATTAGTGGGCGGGGAAGGTGAGCAGTTCTTC
.	22	.	TRBV4-2	TRBJ1-4	CASSQDPRWQVIGLATNEKLFF	TGTGCCAGCAGCCAAGATCCTAGGTGGCAGGTCATAGGACTTGCAACTAATGAAAAACTGTTTTTT
.	13	.	TRBV29-1	TRBJ2-3	CSVDLGWTDTQYF	TGCAGCGTTGATTTGGGTTGGACAGATACGCAGTATTTT
.	15	.	TRBV7-9	TRBJ2-1	CASSPRRSSYNEQFF	TGTGCCAGCAGCCCCAGGCGGAGCTCCTACAATGAGCAGTTCTTC
.	14	few	TRBV19	TRBJ2-3	CASSPTSSTDTQYF	TGTGCCAGTAGTCCTACTAGCAGCACAGATACGCAGTATTTT
.	13	.	TRBV10-3	TRBJ2-7	CAIRSGGGEEQYF	TGTGCCATCAGGTCAGGGGGAGGAGAGGAGCAGTACTTC
TRBD2	16	.	TRBV4-1	TRBJ2-7	CASSRATSASSYEQYF	TGCGCCAGCAGCCGAGCGACTAGCGCGAGCTCCTACGAGCAGTACTTC
.	15	.	TRBV27	TRBJ2-3	CASSLRYRVGDTQYF	TGTGCCAGCAGTCTCAGATACAGGGTAGGAGATACGCAGTATTTT
.	13	.	TRBV4-1	TRBJ2-7	CASSQTSSYEQYF	TGCGCCAGCAGCCAAACTAGCTCCTACGAGCAGTACTTC
TRBD1	15	.	TRBV12-5	TRBJ2-2	CASGLGQGNTGELFF	TGTGCTAGTGGTCTTGGACAGGGGAACACCGGGGAGCTGTTTTTT
TRBD2	17	.	TRBV7-3	TRBJ2-2	CASSDPMVAGSTGELFF	TGTGCCAGCAGCGATCCCATGGTAGCGGGAAGCACCGGGGAGCTGTTTTTT
.	13	.	TRBV6-6	TRBJ1-6	CASRYVGDSPLHF	TGTGCCAGCAGATACGTCGGGGATTCACCCCTCCACTTT
TRBD2	14	.	TRBV29-1	TRBJ2-3	CSVESGGGADTQYF	TGCAGCGTTGAATCGGGGGGGGGTGCAGATACGCAGTATTTT